This T cell receptor (beta chain) originates from a study of T-cell memory formation after mild COVID-19. About the study: The TCR clusters were mostly specific to one donor.

Notes on the study in general: CD4/CD8 balance characterized clones contracting day 15 to 85, and CD4+ skew characterized later expanders. CD4+ contracting clones were mainly CM and EM; CD8+ ones, EMRA.

In its sample, this clonotype was seen a few times. Its antigen is still unknown. Barcoded TCR alpha and TCR beta cDNA libraries with UMIs came from 5'RACE using constant-segment primers. TCRdb ran MiXCR on the 5' RACE reads and lists one entry per CDR3 protein. This sample yields about 340,000 distinct CDR3 sequences, of which around a fifth are seen a single time; roughly a fifth belongs to the top ten. The receptor's source is a young man who had mild COVID-19 (a few samples of this study predate the infection). Cell type and time point are not known. The specimen sequenced was PBMCs or a T cell subset sorted from them (not recorded which).

DNA of the CDR3: TGTGCCAGCAGTTTAGCTAGGGGGGAGGAGACCCAGTACTTC. Its translation is CASSLARGEETQYF. This rearrangement joins TRBV12-3 or TRBV12-4 to TRBJ2-5; D is tentatively TRBD1 or TRBD2 (6 bases each). V dropped 0 bases and J dropped 5 bases, with 10 bases sitting between them. CDR3 length equals 14 residues.